The 13 T cell receptor beta chains given below trace back to one sample, sequenced in a study of beta chain features in type 1 diabetes. Whole-study results and caveats: All four CD4+ subsets from Type 1 diabetes patients carried moderately but significantly shorter TCRB CDR3s.

As every portion of the isolated RNA was reverse transcribed, the sequencing read expressed TCRB transcripts. TCRdb's table, derived via immunoSEQ multiplex PCR, lists solely in-frame clones and lacks some. The profile shows a few hundred thousand clones, over 9.5% of them singletons. The antigens these receptors bind are not known. Sequenced input: naive CD4+ T cells from blood. The origin of the receptors is a woman younger than 35 with type 1 diabetes.

The rearrangement joins TRBV10-3 to TRBJ1-1; D not resolved. The CDR3 contains 13 residues. Trimming cost V 4 bases and J 1 base, with 7 bases left between them. Germline loops: CDR1 ENHRY, CDR2 SYGVKD. The CDR3 region is CAISGRENTEAFF. CDR3 in DNA: TGTGCCATCAGTGGACGGGAGAACACTGAAGCTTTCTTT.

Comment on this clone: Other DNA sequences from this sample encode an identical CDR3 as well. This sequence joins TRBV9 and TRBJ2-5; 8 positions agree with TRBD2. This CDR3 contains 14 residues. Per germline, CDR1 SGDLS and CDR2 YYNGEE. Germline trimming cut 1 base from V and 5 bases from J; bases unmatched to any gene: 4. The CDR3 spells CASSVSGGAETQYF. The CDR3 nucleotides are TGTGCCAGCAGCGTAAGCGGGGGAGCCGAGACCCAGTACTTC.

A remark on this clone: Other DNA sequences from this sample encode an identical CDR3 as well. The chain uses TRBV28 and TRBJ2-5; D remains unclear. Germline V gene data show CDR1 as MDHEN and CDR2 as SYDVKM. The CDR3 covers 12 residues. Trimming pared 3 bases from V and 2 bases from J, leaving 4 bases between. CDR3: CASSFLQETQYF. In nucleotides, the CDR3 is TGTGCCAGCAGTTTTCTACAAGAGACCCAGTACTTC.

The V call is TRBV29-1, the J call TRBJ2-1, with 15 bases lining up with TRBD2. CDR3 length: 17 amino acids. Trimming at V came to 7 bases and at J to 0 bases, leaving 7 bases not matched to a gene. From germline, CDR1 is SQVTM and CDR2 ANQGSEA. CDR3 protein: CSAGGTSGGSSYNEQFF. CDR3 sequence (DNA): TGCAGCGCTGGGGGGACTAGCGGGGGGAGCTCCTACAATGAGCAGTTCTTC.

This rearrangement joins TRBV11-2 to TRBJ2-7; unclear D gene. The CDR3 loop spans 12 amino acids. The ends were cut back, 5 bases at V and 3 bases at J, with 8 bases in the middle. Germline V gene data show CDR1 as SGHAT and CDR2 as FQNNGV. The CDR3 here is CASSPRYYEQYF. In DNA, the CDR3 is TGTGCCAGCAGCCCGCGGTACTACGAGCAGTACTTC.

The V and J genes are TRBV11-2 and TRBJ2-1, with 7 bases matching TRBD1. The ends lost 4 bases at V and 1 base at J; junction bases unmatched: 4. This CDR3 is 15 amino acids long. CDR1 and CDR2 (germline): SGHAT, FQNNGV. The CDR3 protein is CASSSLTGSYNEQFF. Here the CDR3 DNA reads TGTGCCAGCAGCTCGCTGACAGGGTCCTACAATGAGCAGTTCTTC.

J is TRBJ1-1 and V is TRBV6-5, with 7 bases matching TRBD1. The J segment lost 5 bases and the V segment lost 10 bases, leaving 7 bases of the junction unmatched. The CDR3 length is 12 residues. CDR1 is MNHEY and CDR2 is SVGAGI in the germline V gene. DNA of the CDR3: TGTGCCACCAAGGGGGCGCGTACTGAAGCTTTCTTT. Translation: CATKGARTEAFF.

The J gene is TRBJ2-3, the V gene TRBV11-2; unclear D gene. Trimming pared 0 bases from V and 4 bases from J, leaving 14 bases between. Looked up from germline, CDR1 is SGHAT and CDR2 is FQNNGV. The CDR3 covers 16 residues. CDR3 amino acids: CASSLDRSVAADTQYF. DNA for the CDR3: TGTGCCAGCAGCTTAGATAGGTCCGTAGCCGCAGATACGCAGTATTTT.

This rearrangement joins TRBV5-6 to TRBJ2-2, with 9 bases matching TRBD2. The germline CDR1 and CDR2 sequences are SGHDT and YYEEEE. Trimming took 5 bases from V and 5 from J; bases not matched to a gene: 7. The CDR3 has 15 amino acids. The CDR3 protein is CASRGSGRWTGELFF. CDR3 coding DNA: TGTGCCAGCAGGGGTAGCGGGAGATGGACCGGGGAGCTGTTTTTT.

The chain couples TRBV29-1 to TRBJ2-7, with TRBD1 as a possible D gene (5 bases). This CDR3 contains 13 residues. From germline, CDR1 is SQVTM and CDR2 ANQGSEA. V was cut by 6 bases and J by 5 bases, with 17 bases left in between. The CDR3: CSVAPRQSNEQYF. DNA of the CDR3: TGCAGCGTGGCACCCAGACAGTCTAACGAGCAGTACTTC.

This sequence joins TRBV30 and TRBJ2-3; D gene uncertain. V was pared by 3 bases and J by 2 bases, with 9 bases between. The CDR3 sequence is 13 residues long. Germline V CDR1 and CDR2: GTSNPN, SVGIG (reference sequence). CDR3: CAWSGLFTDTQYF. The CDR3 DNA is TGTGCCTGGAGCGGTCTTTTCACAGATACGCAGTATTTT.

This clone was picked up a small number of times. V gene TRBV4-3 combines with J gene TRBJ2-1; D is undetermined. The CDR3 is made up of 13 amino acids. Germline lookup yields CDR1 LGHNA and CDR2 YSLEER. Trimming removed 0 bases at V and 5 bases at J, with 5 bases between. In nucleotides, the CDR3 is TGCGCCAGCAGCCAAGAGTTAAACAATGAGCAGTTCTTC. Protein: CASSQELNNEQFF.

This clone occurred a few times. The gene calls are TRBV10-3 and TRBJ2-5; D is perhaps TRBD1 (5 bases). The CDR3 is 13 residues long. V gave up 2 bases and J gave up 5 bases, with 9 bases separating them. Per the germline V gene, CDR1 is ENHRY and CDR2 is SYGVKD. CDR3 nucleotide sequence: TGTGCCATCAGTGAGGGGGCTGGGGAGACCCAGTACTTC. This gives the protein CAISEGAGETQYF.